This TCR beta chain was found in a study of blood T cell repertoires in COVID-19. Study-wide background: Recovered Cohort 3 donors showed two negative PCRs, clearance, or symptom resolution.

The CDR3 runs to 13 residues. The V gene end was trimmed by 7 bases and the J gene end by 3 bases; junction bases not matched to a gene: 5. Germline V lookup: CDR1 MDHEN, CDR2 SYDVKM. Some clones are missing from TCRdb's copy, which holds only in-frame ones; the method was immunoSEQ multiplex PCR. The table includes about 400,000 clones, 80% to 90% detected once. This receptor was obtained from a middle-aged man in a cohort exposed to, infected with or recovered from COVID-19 (not recorded which). The sample consisted of PBMCs or T cells enriched from blood (not recorded which). This chain connects TRBV28 to TRBJ2-5; TRBD1 aligns across 7 bases. The CDR3 bases are TGTGCCAGCACCCAGGGGGACGAAGAGACCCAGTACTTC. Protein sequence: CASTQGDEETQYF.